What follows is one T cell receptor beta chain and its context. What it binds is unknown. Germline lookup yields CDR1 SGHTA and CDR2 FQGNSA. The V segment lost 5 bases and the J segment 5 bases; nucleotides outside the gene matches: 6. This CDR3 has 15 amino acids. The source of the sample is a study of post-analysis software for immune sequencing data. On the study more broadly: The patients showed relapsing-remitting, secondary progressive and progressive-relapsing multiple sclerosis courses. Findings and limits, study-wide: Multiple sclerosis patients showed significantly lower normalized Chao1 diversity than controls did. Higher frequency in patients than in controls was seen for five TRBV segments, with TRBV5-6, TRBV5-1 and TRBV20-1 among them.

Sequencing libraries made from TCR beta cDNA carried unique molecular identifiers. TCRdb reanalysed the PCR reads using MiXCR and keeps one entry per CDR3 protein. The sample includes roughly 540,000 distinct CDR3 sequences, about a third of them seen just once. The clonotype was recovered from a girl between 2 and 17 years old with multiple sclerosis. This chain connects TRBV7-2 to TRBJ2-4; 10 positions match TRBD1. Sequences were obtained from blood. The CDR3 nucleotides are TGTGCCAGCAGCCATTGGACAGGGGGTCAAAACATTCAGTACTTC. Protein product: CASSHWTGGQNIQYF.